Below, one T cell receptor beta chain is given with its context. This specimen belongs to a study of shared clonotypes between healthy human individuals. Study-wide context: The cohort had a couple of women and three men, ages 18 to 49. Donors had three CD4 naive, three CD4 memory, two CD8 naive and one CD8 memory plate apiece.

Healthy HIV-negative adults with no recent acute infections or vaccinations were recruited as donors. TCRdb's table, derived via immunoSEQ multiplex PCR, lists solely in-frame clones and lacks some. Altogether about 110,000 clones are present, under 70% being singletons, with the ten largest covering approximately 24%. This CDR3 is 17 amino acids long. Between the trimmed V and J ends, which lost 2 bases and 4 bases, there was a span of 22 bases. Germline V gene data show CDR1 as SGHRS and CDR2 as YFSETQ. The sequenced sample consisted of memory CD8+ T cells sorted from blood. The subset here: CD45RO+ cells pooled with CCR7-negative TemRA cells. This TCR came from a woman aged 30 to 39 in good health. The chain has TRBV5-1 and TRBJ2-7; D gene uncertain. The CDR3 nucleotides are TGCGCCAGCAGCTTAAGTTTCCGCCCGGTTAGTTTTTACGAGCAGTACTTC. Its translation: CASSLSFRPVSFYEQYF.